The 30 T cell receptor beta chains reported below all come from one sample, sequenced in a study of human T cells and chemical hapten exposure. The authors' total RNA extraction used unfractionated whole blood. A single record per CDR3 protein comes from TCRdb applying MiXCR to the 5' RACE reads. The sample yields some 150,000 distinct CDR3 sequences, about 4.3% seen once. The source of these receptors is a female donor in good health.

This clonotype was recorded at least ten times. This rearrangement joins TRBV20-1 to TRBJ1-3, with D tentatively TRBD1 (6 bases). The germline CDR1 and CDR2 sequences are DFQATT and SNEGSKA (reference sequence). V lost 6 bases and J 8 bases, leaving 14 bases between the germline ends. The CDR3 totals 12 residues. The DNA for the CDR3 is TGCAGTGCCCCGGGGGGCCCGGACACCATATATTTT. It codes for CSAPGGPDTIYF.

V and J are TRBV13 and TRBJ2-7; D gene ambiguous. Between the trimmed V and J ends, which lost 1 base and 7 bases, there was a span of 8 bases. Germline CDR1 and CDR2: PRHDT and FYEKMQ (reference sequence). The CDR3 sequence is 12 residues long. The CDR3 DNA follows: TGTGCCAGCAGCTTAGTTCGCGGAGAGCAGTACTTC. Protein sequence: CASSLVRGEQYF.

This clonotype was counted many times. V usage is TRBV7-9 and J usage is TRBJ2-2; the match to TRBD2 covers 7 bases. There are 16 residues in the CDR3. CDR1 and CDR2 (germline): SEHNR, FQNEAQ (reference sequence). The junction had 3 bases not matched to a gene; V was cut back by 2 bases and J by 0 bases. CDR3: CASSLLGGTNTGELFF. The CDR3 DNA is TGTGCCAGCAGCTTACTGGGGGGGACGAACACCGGGGAGCTGTTTTTT.

This clonotype was seen only a few times. The genes are TRBV20-1 and TRBJ2-3; possible D gene TRBD1, 6 bases. V lost 7 bases and J 1 base, leaving 15 bases between the germline ends. The germline CDR1 and CDR2 sequences are DFQATT and SNEGSKA (reference sequence). The CDR3 consists of 14 residues. Here the CDR3 reads CSVVTAGGTDTQYF. Written as DNA, the CDR3 is TGCAGTGTTGTGACCGCAGGGGGCACAGATACGCAGTATTTT.

This clonotype was seen ten or more times. This chain joins TRBV5-1 and TRBJ2-1; D might be TRBD2 (6 bases). The CDR3 has 14 residues. In germline, CDR1 is SGHRS, CDR2 YFSETQ. The germline V and J ends were trimmed by 2 bases and 8 bases, with 14 bases remaining between them. CDR3 residues: CASSFLLASDEQFF. For the CDR3, the DNA is TGCGCCAGCAGCTTTTTACTAGCCTCAGATGAGCAGTTCTTC.

As regards this clonotype: Given the absence of the conserved phenylalanine or tryptophan at the CDR3 end, a read error is likely. Because the CDR3's place on the DNA is in doubt, the DNA is left out and the CDR3 is given as listed by TCRdb. The V and J genes are TRBV29-1 and TRBJ2-2; the DNA was not used to check the table's D call, TRBD2. Germline V gives CDR1 SQVTM, CDR2 ANQGSEA. With termini counted, the CDR3 has 14 amino acids. This chain's CDR3 is CSARLAGETGELGL.

This clonotype was counted at least ten times. The chain uses TRBV7-8 and TRBJ2-1; 13 bases are a match to TRBD2. Germline CDR1 reads SGHVS; CDR2 reads FQNEAQ. V lost 3 bases to trimming and J lost 8 bases; unmatched junction nucleotides: 7. The length of the CDR3 is 16 residues. CDR3 protein: CASSFHTSGGAYEQFF. In DNA, the CDR3 is TGTGCCAGCAGCTTCCATACTAGCGGGGGGGCCTATGAGCAGTTCTTC.

At least ten counts were recorded for this clonotype. This chain connects TRBV5-1 to TRBJ2-3, with 10 bases identical to TRBD2. Per germline, CDR1 SGHRS and CDR2 YFSETQ. V dropped 2 bases and J dropped 0; count of bases not matched to a gene: 15. The CDR3 covers 20 residues. The CDR3 DNA reads as TGCGCCAGCAGCTTAATGGGTGCGAGCGGGGGGGCCTCTAGCACAGATACGCAGTATTTT. The encoded protein is CASSLMGASGGASSTDTQYF.

This clonotype occurred many times. The chain employs TRBV19 and TRBJ1-2; 8 positions agree with TRBD1. Germline CDR1 and CDR2: LNHDA and SQIVND (reference sequence). V shed 5 bases, J shed 0 bases, and the junction held 14 bases outside the gene matches. This CDR3 contains 18 residues. The chain's CDR3 is CASSPFEWTGRPNYGYTF. The CDR3 coding sequence is TGTGCCAGTAGTCCATTCGAATGGACAGGGAGGCCTAACTATGGCTACACCTTC.

This clonotype was observed at least ten times. CDR3 region: CASSQDGGGELFF. The CDR3 DNA sequence: TGCGCCAGCAGCCAAGATGGGGGCGGGGAGCTGTTTTTT. The chain is built from TRBV4-3 and TRBJ2-2, with D perhaps assigned TRBD1 or TRBD2 (5 bases each). Germline assignment: CDR1 LGHNA and CDR2 YSLEER. This CDR3 is 13 amino acids long. The V and J ends lost 0 bases and 7 bases respectively, with 6 bases between them.

This clonotype was counted between two and nine times. The chain is built from TRBV3-1 and TRBJ2-5, with 8 bases that match TRBD2. Germline values: CDR1 LGHDT, CDR2 YNNKEL (reference sequence). The CDR3 runs to 16 residues. J lost 2 bases, V lost 1 base, and 6 bases had no gene match. The CDR3 sequence is CASSQAGGTSQETQYF. CDR3 bases: TGTGCCAGCAGCCAAGCGGGAGGGACGAGTCAAGAGACCCAGTACTTC.

This clonotype has at least ten counts. The V and J genes are TRBV12-3 or TRBV12-4 and TRBJ2-3; D perhaps matches TRBD2 (5 bases). The V gene lost 5 bases and the J gene lost 13 bases, with 22 bases spanning the gap. The CDR3 extends over 14 amino acids. CDR3 amino acids: CASSPQADGGWKYF. In DNA, the CDR3 is TGTGCCAGCAGTCCCCAAGCCGATGGAGGCTGGAAGTATTTT.

This clonotype has at least ten counts. The V call is TRBV20-1, the J call TRBJ1-1, with 9 bases lining up with TRBD1. The CDR3 spans 11 residues. CDR1 and CDR2 (germline): DFQATT, SNEGSKA (reference sequence). Germline trimming cut 5 bases from V and 8 bases from J; bases unmatched to any gene: 3. The CDR3 reads CSAPDRGEAFF. In DNA form, the CDR3 reads TGCAGTGCTCCGGACAGGGGCGAAGCTTTCTTT.

At least ten counts were recorded for this clonotype. The chain uses TRBV6-6 and TRBJ1-4; 7 nucleotides match TRBD1. V shed 7 bases and J 5 bases; nucleotides not matched to a gene: 7. This CDR3 has 14 amino acids. Germline V lookup: CDR1 MNHNY, CDR2 SVGAGI (reference sequence). The CDR3 nucleotides are TGTGCCAGCACCGTGACAGGGTGGAATGAAAAACTGTTTTTT. It is translated as CASTVTGWNEKLFF.

This clonotype was detected many times. As DNA, the CDR3 is TGTGCCAGCAGCTTAGATAAGCTTACTAACTATGGCTACACCTTC. Amino acids: CASSLDKLTNYGYTF. The chain recombines TRBV11-2 with TRBJ1-2; D gene unclear. V shed 0 bases and J shed 0 bases, with 8 bases lying between them. There are 15 residues in the CDR3. Germline V gives CDR1 SGHAT, CDR2 FQNNGV.

This clonotype has more than one count but fewer than ten. CDR3 in amino acids: CATSDRNAYGYTF. The CDR3 DNA follows: TGTGCCACCAGTGATCGAAACGCCTATGGCTACACCTTC. This sequence joins TRBV24-1 and TRBJ1-2, with no clear D. CDR1 is KGHDR, CDR2 SFDVKD, per germline. The CDR3 sequence is 13 residues long. Between the trimmed V and J ends, which lost 3 bases and 4 bases, there was a span of 8 bases.

This clonotype was detected a few times. The J gene is TRBJ2-3, the V gene TRBV19; D is uncertain. This CDR3 has 17 residues. Trimming took 2 bases from V and 0 from J, leaving 15 bases between them. Germline V gives CDR1 LNHDA, CDR2 SQIVND (reference sequence). CDR3 nucleotides: TGTGCCAGTAGTATACGGCCCCAGCTTTCTAGCACAGATACGCAGTATTTT. This gives the protein CASSIRPQLSSTDTQYF.

The sample holds many counts of this clonotype. This sequence joins TRBV20-1 and TRBJ2-7; D is unresolved. Between the trimmed V and J ends, which lost 0 bases and 3 bases, there was a span of 15 bases. Germline CDR1 is DFQATT and CDR2 is SNEGSKA (reference sequence). The CDR3 extends over 15 amino acids. CDR3 bases: TGCAGTGCTAGAGATGCCAGAAAATTAAACTACGAGCAGTACTTC. Amino acid sequence: CSARDARKLNYEQYF.

This clonotype occurred many times. V gene TRBV3-1 combines with J gene TRBJ2-2; weak D call: TRBD2 (6 bases). The ends were cut back, 4 bases at V and 1 base at J, with 10 bases in the middle. Germline values: CDR1 LGHDT, CDR2 YNNKEL (reference sequence). The CDR3 length is 15 residues. The CDR3 is CASSPWGVNTGELFF. In DNA form, the CDR3 reads TGTGCCAGCAGCCCGTGGGGGGTGAACACCGGGGAGCTGTTTTTT. Supplemented by reference TRBV3-1 and TRBJ2-2, the full variable domain reads DTAVSQTPKYLVTQMGNDKSIKCEQNLGHDTMYWYKQDSKKFLKIMFSYNNKELIINETVPNRFSPKSPDKAHLNLHINSLELGDSAVYFCASSPWGVNTGELFFGEGSRLTVL.

Many counts were recorded for this clonotype. The chain combines TRBV29-1 with TRBJ2-3; TRBD1 matches 7 bases. The germline V gene encodes CDR1 SQVTM and CDR2 ANQGSEA. The J segment lost 0 bases and the V segment lost 7 bases, leaving 7 bases of the junction unmatched. The CDR3 spans 14 residues. The CDR3 nucleotides are TGCAGCGCCGAACAGGGGCAGAGCACAGATACGCAGTATTTT. Its translation: CSAEQGQSTDTQYF.

In its sample, this clonotype was seen many times. V usage is TRBV24-1 and J usage is TRBJ1-5, with TRBD1 as a possible D gene (5 bases). The V end was cut by 8 bases, the J end by 3 bases, with 16 bases between. In germline, CDR1 is KGHDR, CDR2 SFDVKD. This CDR3 spans 15 amino acids. The CDR3 bases are TGTGCCACCACATCGGCCGGGGCCGTCAATCAGCCCCAGCATTTT. Encoded protein: CATTSAGAVNQPQHF.

In its sample, this clonotype was seen many times. The chain employs TRBV19 and TRBJ2-7, with D unclear. Germline-derived CDR1 and CDR2 are LNHDA and SQIVND (reference sequence). CDR3 length: 14 amino acids. Trimming pared 4 bases from V and 0 bases from J, leaving 10 bases between. The CDR3 sequence: CASSRERNSYEQYF. For the CDR3, the DNA is TGTGCCAGTAGTAGGGAAAGGAACTCCTACGAGCAGTACTTC.

The table lists this clonotype with many counts. The chain couples TRBV6-5 to TRBJ2-2, with unresolved D. V was pared by 2 bases and J by 2 bases, with 9 bases between. Germline-derived CDR1 and CDR2 are MNHEY and SVGAGI. CDR3 length: 15 amino acids. The CDR3 bases are TGTGCCAGCAGTTACGGGTCCTATAACACCGGGGAGCTGTTTTTT. This gives the protein CASSYGSYNTGELFF.

This clonotype has more than one count but fewer than ten. The rearrangement joins TRBV7-2 to TRBJ2-1, with TRBD1 as a possible D gene (6 bases). CDR1 is SGHTA, CDR2 FQGNSA, per germline. The CDR3 runs 15 residues. V was clipped by 6 bases and J by 3 bases, with 15 bases between them. CDR3 sequence reads: CASSLGPGDYNEQFF. CDR3 sequence (DNA): TGTGCCAGCAGTCTCGGTCCAGGGGACTACAATGAGCAGTTCTTC.

DNA for the CDR3: TGTGCCAGCAGCTTATACGGGACAGGGTATGAAAAACTGTTTTTT. As protein: CASSLYGTGYEKLFF. The rearrangement joins TRBV11-2 to TRBJ1-4; 9 positions agree with TRBD1. CDR1 SGHAT and CDR2 FQNNGV come from the germline V gene. V was pared by 2 bases and J by 6 bases, with 4 bases of the junction left unmatched. The CDR3 spans 15 residues.

Many counts were recorded for this clonotype. The genes are TRBV7-8 and TRBJ2-7; TRBD1 agrees at 10 bases. After removal of 7 bases from V and 2 bases from J, the junction contained 14 bases not matched to a gene. Germline V gives CDR1 SGHVS, CDR2 FQNEAQ. The CDR3 sequence is 17 residues long. The CDR3 region is CASNYLTGTGATYEQYF. The CDR3 DNA is TGTGCCAGCAACTACCTTACCGGGACAGGGGCTACCTACGAGCAGTACTTC.

This clonotype occurred many times. The chain is built from TRBV12-5 and TRBJ2-3, with 8 bases fitting TRBD1. Germline CDR1 reads LGHNT; CDR2 reads FRNRAP. V was clipped by 3 bases and J by 4 bases; unmatched bases: 9. CDR3 length: 16 amino acids. The CDR3: CASGLRQGASSDTQYF. CDR3 in DNA: TGTGCTAGTGGTTTACGTCAGGGGGCATCATCAGATACGCAGTATTTT.

This clonotype was counted many times. The genes are TRBV7-2 and TRBJ2-5; TRBD2 matches 8 bases. After removal of 5 bases from V and 2 bases from J, the junction contained 7 bases not matched to a gene. From germline, CDR1 is SGHTA and CDR2 FQGNSA. CDR3 length: 15 amino acids. Here the CDR3 reads CASSVSGVPQETQYF. CDR3 nucleotide sequence: TGTGCCAGCAGCGTTAGCGGGGTCCCGCAAGAGACCCAGTACTTC.

In its sample, this clonotype was seen many times. This chain links TRBV20-1 with TRBJ1-6; 9 bases agree with TRBD1. CDR3 length: 13 residues. V dropped 7 bases and J dropped 5; count of bases not matched to a gene: 3. CDR1 is DFQATT and CDR2 is SNEGSKA in the germline V gene (reference sequence). The CDR3 is CSGRQGDNSPLHF. CDR3 nucleotides: TGCAGTGGGCGACAGGGGGATAATTCACCCCTCCACTTT.

In its sample, this clonotype was seen many times. This chain links TRBV11-3 with TRBJ1-1; D is unclear. Germline V CDR1 and CDR2: SGHNT, YENEEA. The CDR3 length is 13 residues. Trimming pared 5 bases from V and 1 base from J, leaving 8 bases between. The CDR3 loop reads CASSVLRNTEAFF. DNA for the CDR3: TGTGCCAGCAGCGTTCTGAGGAACACTGAAGCTTTCTTT. The full variable domain, completed using reference TRBV11-3 and TRBJ1-1, is EAGVVQSPRYKIIEKKQPVAFWCNPISGHNTLYWYLQNLGQGPELLIRYENEEAVDDSQLPKDRFSAERLKGVDSTLKIQPAELGDSAVYLCASSVLRNTEAFFGQGTRLTVV.